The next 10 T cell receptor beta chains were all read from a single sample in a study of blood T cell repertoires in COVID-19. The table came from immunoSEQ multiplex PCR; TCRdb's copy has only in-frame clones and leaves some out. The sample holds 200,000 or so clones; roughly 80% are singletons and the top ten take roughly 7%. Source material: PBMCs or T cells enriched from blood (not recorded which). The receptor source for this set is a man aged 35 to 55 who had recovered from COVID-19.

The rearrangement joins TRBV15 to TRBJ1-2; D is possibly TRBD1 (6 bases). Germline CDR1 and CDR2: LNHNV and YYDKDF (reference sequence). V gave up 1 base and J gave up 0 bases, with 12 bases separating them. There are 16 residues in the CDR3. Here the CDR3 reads CATSRARDTANYGYTF. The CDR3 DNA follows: TGTGCCACCAGCAGAGCCCGGGACACAGCTAACTATGGCTACACCTTC.

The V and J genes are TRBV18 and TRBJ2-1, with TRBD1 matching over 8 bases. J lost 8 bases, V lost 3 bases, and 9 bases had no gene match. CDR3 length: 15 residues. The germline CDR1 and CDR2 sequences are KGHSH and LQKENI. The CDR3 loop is CASSPFGQGEYEQFF. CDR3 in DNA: TGTGCCAGCTCACCTTTCGGACAGGGAGAGTATGAGCAGTTCTTC.

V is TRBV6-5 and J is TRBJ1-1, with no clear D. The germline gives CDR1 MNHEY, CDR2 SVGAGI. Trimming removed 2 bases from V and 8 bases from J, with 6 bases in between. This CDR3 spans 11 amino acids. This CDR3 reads CASSYLAEAFF. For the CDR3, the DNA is TGTGCCAGCAGTTACCTCGCGGAAGCTTTCTTT.

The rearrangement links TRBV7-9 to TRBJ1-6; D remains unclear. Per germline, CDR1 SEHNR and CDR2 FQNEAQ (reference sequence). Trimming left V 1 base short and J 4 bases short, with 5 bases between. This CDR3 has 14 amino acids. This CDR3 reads CASSLGSYNSPLHF. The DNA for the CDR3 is TGTGCCAGCAGCTTAGGGAGTTATAATTCACCCCTCCACTTT.

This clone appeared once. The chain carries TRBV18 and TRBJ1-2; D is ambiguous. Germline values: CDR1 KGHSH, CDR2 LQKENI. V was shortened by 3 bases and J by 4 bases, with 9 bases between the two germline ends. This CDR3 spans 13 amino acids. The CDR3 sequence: CASSPGLGYGYTF. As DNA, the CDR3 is TGTGCCAGCTCACCCGGACTCGGCTATGGCTACACCTTC.

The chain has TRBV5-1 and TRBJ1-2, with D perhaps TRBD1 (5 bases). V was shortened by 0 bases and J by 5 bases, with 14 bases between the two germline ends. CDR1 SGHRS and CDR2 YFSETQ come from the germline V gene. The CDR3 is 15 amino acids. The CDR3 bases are TGCGCCAGCAGCTTGGTCGGGGGTGGTCCATATGGCTACACCTTC. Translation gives CASSLVGGGPYGYTF.

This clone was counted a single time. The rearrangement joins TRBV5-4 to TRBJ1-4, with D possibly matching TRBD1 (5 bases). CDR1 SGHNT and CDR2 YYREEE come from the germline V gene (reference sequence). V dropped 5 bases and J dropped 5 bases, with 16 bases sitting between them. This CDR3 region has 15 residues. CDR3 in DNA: TGTGCCAGCAGGCCGTCAGGAGGGGCCAATGAAAAACTGTTTTTT. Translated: CASRPSGGANEKLFF.

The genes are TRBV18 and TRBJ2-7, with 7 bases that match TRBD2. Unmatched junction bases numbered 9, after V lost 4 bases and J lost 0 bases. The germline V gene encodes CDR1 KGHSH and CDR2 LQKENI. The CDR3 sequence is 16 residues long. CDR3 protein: CASSLQQGTISYEQYF. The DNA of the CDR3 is TGTGCCAGCTCACTCCAACAAGGGACTATCTCCTACGAGCAGTACTTC. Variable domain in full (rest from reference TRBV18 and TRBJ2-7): NAGVMQNPRHLVRRRGQEARLRCSPMKGHSHVYWYRQLPEEGLKFMVYLQKENIIDESGMPKERFSAEFPKEGPSILRIQQVVRGDSAAYFCASSLQQGTISYEQYFGPGTRLTVT.

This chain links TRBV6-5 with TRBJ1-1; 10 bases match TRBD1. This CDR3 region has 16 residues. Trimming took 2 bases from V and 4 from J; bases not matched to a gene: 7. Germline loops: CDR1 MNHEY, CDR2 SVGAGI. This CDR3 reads CASSYRQGAGVTEAFF. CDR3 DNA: TGTGCCAGCAGTTACCGACAGGGGGCCGGAGTCACTGAAGCTTTCTTT.

Written as DNA, the CDR3 is TGTGCCAGCATTCCTTACAGCTATAATTCACCCCTCCACTTT. Its protein product is CASIPYSYNSPLHF. The chain uses TRBV28 and TRBJ1-6; D remains ambiguous. This CDR3 comprises 14 residues. Trimming stripped 7 bases from V and 3 bases from J, with 10 bases between. CDR1 and CDR2 (germline): MDHEN, SYDVKM.